This is a list of T cell receptor beta chains from one sample in a study of shared clonotypes between healthy human individuals. Clones were read by immunoSEQ multiplex PCR, and TCRdb kept only the in-frame ones, dropping some. Of 2,500,000 or so clones listed, 85% to 95% are singletons. Material: naive CD4+ T cells from PBMCs. These receptors originate from a man in his late teens or twenties in good health. Some clones in this sample may be carry-over from other donors' samples. Both conserved end residues are part of each CDR3. Part of the rows lack a size; the others show once, few, many or a class for expanded clones.

TRBV28	TRBJ1-5	NA	CASRFVNQPQHF
TRBV5-1	TRBJ2-1	NA	CASSLRTSGGYNEQFF
TRBV7-9	TRBJ2-3	NA	CASSLGQLTDTQYF
TRBV6-1	TRBJ1-5	NA	CASSVIRQGTTNNQPQHF
TRBV29-1	TRBJ1-1	NA	CSVAPQGKAEAFF
TRBV6-1	TRBJ1-5	NA	CASRGPDQPQHF
TRBV29-1	TRBJ2-7	NA	CSVDTLEGAWGEQYF
TRBV18	TRBJ2-7	NA	CASSPRDRDYEQYF
TRBV19	TRBJ1-1	few	CASNDRRPTEAFF
TRBV6-1	TRBJ2-6	NA	CASSERASGANVLTF
TRBV19	TRBJ1-4	NA	CASSSRDRGSTNEKLFF
TRBV5-1	TRBJ1-4	NA	CASRSQGNEKLFF
TRBV5-4	TRBJ1-1	NA	CASSLDRGGNREAFF
TRBV28	TRBJ1-5	NA	CASSLRGKYRVGQPQHF
TRBV28	TRBJ1-2	few	CASRRTGGSGYTF